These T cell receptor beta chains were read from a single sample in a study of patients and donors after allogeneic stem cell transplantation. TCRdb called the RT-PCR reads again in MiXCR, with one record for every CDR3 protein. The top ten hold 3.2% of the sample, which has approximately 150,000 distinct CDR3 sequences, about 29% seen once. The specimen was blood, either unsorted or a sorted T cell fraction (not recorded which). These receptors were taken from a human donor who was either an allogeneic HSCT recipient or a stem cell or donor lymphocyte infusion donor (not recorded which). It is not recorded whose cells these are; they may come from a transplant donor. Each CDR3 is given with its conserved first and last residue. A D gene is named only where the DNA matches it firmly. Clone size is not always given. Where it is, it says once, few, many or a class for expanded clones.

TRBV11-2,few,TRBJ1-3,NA,TGTGCCAGCAGCTCCCTAAGTGGAAACACCATATATTTT,CASSSLSGNTIYF
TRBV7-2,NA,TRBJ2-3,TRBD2,TGTGCCAGCAGCTTATGGCTAGCGGGCACAGATACGCAGTATTTT,CASSLWLAGTDTQYF
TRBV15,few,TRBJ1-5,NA,TGTGCCACCAGCAGAGATACGGGCTTCAATCAGCCCCAGCATTTT,CATSRDTGFNQPQHF
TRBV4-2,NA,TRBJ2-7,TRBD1,TGTGCCAGCAGCCAAGCCCCCGACAGGGACTCCTACGAGCAGTACTTC,CASSQAPDRDSYEQYF
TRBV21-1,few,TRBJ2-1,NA,TGTGCCAGCAGCCGCCCGGGGGTACCCTACAATGAGCAGTTCTTC,CASSRPGVPYNEQFF
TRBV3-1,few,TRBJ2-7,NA,TGTGCCAGCAGCCGTCCTGGCGAGCAGTACTTC,CASSRPGEQYF
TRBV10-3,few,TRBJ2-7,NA,TGTGCCATCAGCGGGAGCTCCTACGAGCAGTACTTC,CAISGSSYEQYF
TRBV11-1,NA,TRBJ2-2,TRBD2,TGTGCCAGCAGCTTAGTGGGAGGGCGCACCGGGGAGCTGTTTTTT,CASSLVGGRTGELFF
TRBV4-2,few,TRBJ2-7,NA,TGTGCCAGCAGCCAAGATACCCTAGTTCCGTCCTACGAGCAGTACTTC,CASSQDTLVPSYEQYF
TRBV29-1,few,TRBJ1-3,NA,TGCAGCGCCGCTACTAGCACTGGAAACACCATATATTTT,CSAATSTGNTIYF
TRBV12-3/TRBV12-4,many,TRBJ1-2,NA,TGTGCCAGCACCTGGGGGGTTGGCTACACCTTC,CASTWGVGYTF
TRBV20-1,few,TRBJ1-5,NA,TGCAGTGCTACACAGACAGTCCCCAATCAGCCCCAGCATTTT,CSATQTVPNQPQHF
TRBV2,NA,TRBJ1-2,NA,TGTGCCAGCAGTGAGCACAGGGAGGGCTATGGCTACACCTTC,CASSEHREGYGYTF
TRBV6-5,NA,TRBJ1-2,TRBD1,TGTGCCAGCAGCCCGGACAGGGGGCGGGGTGGCTACACCTTC,CASSPDRGRGGYTF
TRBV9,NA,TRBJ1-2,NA,TGTGCCAGCAGCGTAGAGACATCTTCTAACTATGGCTACACCTTC,CASSVETSSNYGYTF
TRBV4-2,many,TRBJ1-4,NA,TGTGCCAGCAGCATTTCGGGGGCAGCTAATGAAAAACTGTTTTTT,CASSISGAANEKLFF
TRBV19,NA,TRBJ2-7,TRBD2,TGTGCCAGTAGTATGGAGACTAGCGGGACGGTGCAGTACTTC,CASSMETSGTVQYF
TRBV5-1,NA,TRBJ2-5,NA,TGCGCCAGCAGCCCAGAAGCAGGGAGTGAGACCCAGTACTTC,CASSPEAGSETQYF
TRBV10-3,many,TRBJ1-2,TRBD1,TGTGCCATCAACGACAGGGTAGCTAACTATGGCTACACCTTC,CAINDRVANYGYTF
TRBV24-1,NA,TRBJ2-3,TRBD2,TGTGCCACCAGTGGAGCGGGAGCGGTAGATACGCAGTATTTT,CATSGAGAVDTQYF
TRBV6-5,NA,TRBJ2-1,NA,TGTGCCAGCAGTTACATCGTGGCGAGTCGGGGTGAGCAGTTCTTC,CASSYIVASRGEQFF
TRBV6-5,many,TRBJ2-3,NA,TGTGCCAGCAGTCCTGGTACAGATACGCAGTATTTT,CASSPGTDTQYF
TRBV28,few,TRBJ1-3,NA,TGTGCCAGCAGTAGAGGGGACCTTTTCCTTGGAAACACCATATATTTT,CASSRGDLFLGNTIYF
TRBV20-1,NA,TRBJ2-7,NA,TGCAGTGCTAGAGATAAGGAACAGGAGTCCTACGAGCAGTACTTC,CSARDKEQESYEQYF
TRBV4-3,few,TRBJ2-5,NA,TGCGCCAGCAGCCAAGACGGCCAAGAGACCCAGTACTTC,CASSQDGQETQYF
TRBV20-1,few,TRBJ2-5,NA,TGCAGTGCTAGCCCCCAGGGGGAGACCCAGTACTTC,CSASPQGETQYF